This section outlines one TCR beta chain sequence together with its context. The table came from immunoSEQ multiplex PCR; TCRdb's copy has only in-frame clones and leaves some out. The data show 91,000 or so clones, under 95% seen once. The data originate from a study of blood T cell repertoires in COVID-19. The CDR3 covers 16 residues. V lost 5 bases and J lost 6; bases outside the gene matches: 7. CDR1 is SGHAT and CDR2 is FQNNGV in the germline V gene. Sequencing was performed on peripheral blood. The chain has TRBV11-2 and TRBJ2-4; TRBD2 aligns across 13 bases. This sequence was found in a woman aged 50 to 60 in a cohort sampled during active COVID-19. The CDR3 is CASSLTSGRAGNIQYF. Written as DNA, the CDR3 is TGTGCCAGCAGCCTCACTAGCGGGAGGGCGGGAAACATTCAGTACTTC.